Below, 27 T cell receptor beta chains from the same sample are listed, as sequenced in a study of shared clonotypes between healthy human individuals. Data came from immunoSEQ multiplex PCR; TCRdb stores just in-frame clones and leaves some out. The repertoire consists of approximately 100,000 clones, with about 72% occurring once and the leading ten covering almost 25%. Input material: memory CD8+ T cells sorted from blood. The subset here: CD45RO+ cells pooled with CCR7-negative TemRA cells. The receptors stem from a woman aged 25-40 years in good health.

This chain uses TRBV4-1 with TRBJ2-5; tentative D call: TRBD2 (5 bases). The CDR3 runs 16 residues. Trimming removed 0 bases at V and 4 bases at J, with 15 bases between. Germline V gene lookup returns CDR1 MGHRA and CDR2 YSYEKL. CDR3 sequence: CASSQDVEGRRETQYF. The DNA of the CDR3 is TGCGCCAGCAGCCAAGATGTAGAGGGTAGGAGAGAGACCCAGTACTTC.

This clone has just a few counts. The CDR3 sequence: CAWGTSEQYF. The DNA of the CDR3 is TGTGCCTGGGGGACATCCGAGCAGTACTTC. V gene TRBV30 combines with J gene TRBJ2-7; D perhaps matches TRBD1 (6 bases). Germline V gene lookup returns CDR1 GTSNPN and CDR2 SVGIG (reference sequence). This CDR3 is 10 amino acids long. Between the trimmed V and J ends, which lost 5 bases and 6 bases, there was a span of 8 bases.

This clone was seen ten or more times. This rearrangement joins TRBV6-1 to TRBJ2-7, with D perhaps matching TRBD2 (5 bases). Trimming shortened V by 2 bases and J by 4 bases, and 12 bases separated the two germline ends. This CDR3 spans 14 amino acids. The germline V gene has CDR1 MNHNS and CDR2 SASEGT. CDR3 nucleotide sequence: TGTGCCAGCAGTGAAACAGCGGAGATTTACGAGCAGTACTTC. It is translated as CASSETAEIYEQYF.

The V gene is TRBV27, the J gene TRBJ1-2; no firm D call. The length of the CDR3 is 15 residues. Germline V gene lookup returns CDR1 MNHEY and CDR2 SMNVEV (reference sequence). Trimming cost V 5 bases and J 4 bases, with 17 bases left between them. The chain's CDR3 is CASSLKGLGPYGYTF. CDR3 DNA: TGTGCCAGCAGTCTCAAGGGCCTGGGCCCCTATGGCTACACCTTC.

The sample holds one count of this clone. This sequence joins TRBV29-1 and TRBJ2-1, with 7 nucleotides matching TRBD2. With V trimmed by 1 base and J by 1 base, 13 bases remained unmatched. CDR3 length: 18 amino acids. Germline V gives CDR1 SQVTM, CDR2 ANQGSEA. In DNA, the CDR3 is TGCAGCGTTGAAGGGACTAGGGCAACAAAAAAGTCCTACAATGAGCAGTTCTTC. Amino acids: CSVEGTRATKKSYNEQFF.

The J gene is TRBJ2-5, the V gene TRBV10-3; D unclear. This CDR3 has 15 amino acids. V dropped 4 bases and J dropped 3 bases, with 15 bases sitting between them. CDR1 and CDR2 (germline): ENHRY, SYGVKD. The DNA for the CDR3 is TGTGCCATCAGTGCTTCGTATGTTTGGGAAGAGACCCAGTACTTC. This encodes CAISASYVWEETQYF.

V and J are TRBV28 and TRBJ2-1, with 12 bases lining up with TRBD2. The CDR3 spans 15 residues. V was clipped by 5 bases and J by 8 bases; unmatched bases: 7. CDR1 is MDHEN and CDR2 is SYDVKM in the germline V gene. CDR3 nucleotides: TGTGCCAGCAGTACCGGGACTAGCGGGTCTCATGAGCAGTTCTTC. Protein product: CASSTGTSGSHEQFF.

The chain is built from TRBV7-2 and TRBJ2-3, with 7 bases that match TRBD2. CDR1 is SGHTA and CDR2 is FQGNSA in the germline V gene. The CDR3 contains 13 residues. Germline trimming cut 1 base from V and 11 bases from J; bases unmatched to any gene: 6. CDR3 coding DNA: TGTGCCAGCAGCTTAGGGCGACTAGCTAGGCAGTATTTT. Protein product: CASSLGRLARQYF.

The chain couples TRBV4-2 to TRBJ2-7, with D possibly TRBD1 on 6 matching bases. Trimming took 4 bases from V and 2 from J, leaving 12 bases between them. CDR3 size: 14 residues. Germline values: CDR1 LGHNA, CDR2 YNFKEQ. The CDR3 spells CASSRTEGAYEQYF. Written as DNA, the CDR3 is TGTGCCAGCAGCCGTACAGAGGGGGCCTACGAGCAGTACTTC.

On this clone itself: A read error may produce the germline difference seen at one junction end. V is TRBV15 and J is TRBJ2-3; 8 bases are a match to TRBD2. This CDR3 contains 13 residues. From germline, CDR1 is LNHNV and CDR2 YYDKDF (reference sequence). Here the CDR3 DNA reads TGTGCCACCAGCACGGGAGGGTACGATATGCAGTATTTT. Translating gives CATSTGGYDMQYF.

The chain couples TRBV28 to TRBJ2-3; D is uncertain. V was pared by 4 bases and J by 2 bases, with 13 bases between. In germline, CDR1 is MDHEN, CDR2 SYDVKM. The CDR3 sequence is 15 residues long. The CDR3 coding sequence is TGTGCCAGCAGTTCTACCCCCTCTATCACAGATACGCAGTATTTT. It codes for CASSSTPSITDTQYF.

V is TRBV19 and J is TRBJ1-5, with D maybe TRBD1 (5 bases). V lost 6 bases and J lost 0, with 24 bases in between. The CDR3 extends over 19 amino acids. Germline CDR1 and CDR2: LNHDA and SQIVND (reference sequence). This chain's CDR3 is CASRIRRQGYFDSNQPQHF. The CDR3 DNA sequence: TGTGCCAGTAGGATACGAAGGCAGGGTTATTTCGATAGCAATCAGCCCCAGCATTTT.

V and J are TRBV28 and TRBJ2-4; D might be TRBD2 (5 bases). V was shortened by 7 bases and J by 1 base, with 17 bases between the two germline ends. Germline CDR1 reads MDHEN; CDR2 reads SYDVKM. This CDR3 is built from 16 residues. The DNA for the CDR3 is TGTGCCAGCACCTCACAGAGGACTCCTGCCAAAAACATTCAGTACTTC. It yields the protein CASTSQRTPAKNIQYF.

The chain links TRBV18 to TRBJ1-3, with 7 nucleotides matching TRBD1. Germline values: CDR1 KGHSH, CDR2 LQKENI. This CDR3 comprises 15 residues. After removal of 6 bases from V and 1 base from J, the junction contained 6 bases not matched to a gene. The CDR3 sequence is CASSSTGWSGNTIYF. The CDR3 DNA sequence: TGTGCCAGCTCGTCGACAGGGTGGTCTGGAAACACCATATATTTT.

The rearrangement joins TRBV28 to TRBJ2-3; 8 positions match TRBD1. The CDR3 totals 18 residues. Germline V CDR1 and CDR2: MDHEN, SYDVKM. Losses at the gene ends were 4 bases for V and 3 bases for J; bases not matched to a gene: 15. The CDR3 region has the DNA TGTGCCAGCAGTTCCACCTTGATCGACAGGGGCCTGACAGATACGCAGTATTTT. Protein: CASSSTLIDRGLTDTQYF.

This clone was observed at least ten times. The chain uses TRBV28 and TRBJ2-7; 12 bases are a match to TRBD2. Germline CDR1 and CDR2: MDHEN and SYDVKM. The CDR3 has 16 residues. Germline trimming cut 4 bases from V and 2 bases from J; bases unmatched to any gene: 6. As DNA, the CDR3 is TGTGCCAGCAGTTGGGGACTAGCGGGCCAGACCTACGAGCAGTACTTC. It specifies CASSWGLAGQTYEQYF.

V usage is TRBV5-1 and J usage is TRBJ2-7; TRBD1 might be the D (5 bases). The CDR3 runs to 14 residues. The V end lost 4 bases, the J end lost 0 bases, and 11 bases lay between the germline ends. Looked up from germline, CDR1 is SGHRS and CDR2 is YFSETQ. In DNA, the CDR3 is TGCGCCAGCAGCCAGGACACAGACTCCTACGAGCAGTACTTC. Translating it yields CASSQDTDSYEQYF. Full variable domain (remainder filled in from reference TRBV5-1 and TRBJ2-7): KAGVTQTPRYLIKTRGQQVTLSCSPISGHRSVSWYQQTPGQGLQFLFEYFSETQRNKGNFPGRFSGRQFSNSRSEMNVSTLELGDSALYLCASSQDTDSYEQYFGPGTRLTVT.

The rearrangement joins TRBV11-1 to TRBJ2-3; no reliable D call. Trimming pared 3 bases from V and 0 bases from J, leaving 10 bases between. Germline assignment: CDR1 SGHAT and CDR2 FQDESV (reference sequence). CDR3 length: 15 residues. CDR3 DNA: TGTGCCAGCAGCTTTTCGGCAAGAAGCACAGATACGCAGTATTTT. It encodes CASSFSARSTDTQYF.

This rearrangement joins TRBV28 to TRBJ2-5; TRBD2 matches at 7 bases. CDR1 is MDHEN and CDR2 is SYDVKM in the germline V gene. CDR3 size: 12 residues. V gave up 10 bases and J gave up 0 bases; unmatched junction bases: 2. CDR3 sequence (DNA): TGTGCCACAGCGGGGTACCAAGAGACCCAGTACTTC. This gives the protein CATAGYQETQYF.

The CDR3 protein is CATSRDLEGPQPQHF. The CDR3, as DNA: TGTGCCACCAGCAGAGATTTGGAGGGGCCTCAGCCCCAGCATTTT. V is TRBV15 and J is TRBJ1-5; D is possibly TRBD1 (5 bases). V was trimmed by 0 bases and J by 6 bases, leaving 12 bases between them. The germline CDR1 and CDR2 sequences are LNHNV and YYDKDF (reference sequence). The CDR3 covers 15 residues.

The chain has TRBV5-1 and TRBJ2-7, with D unclear. CDR3 size: 12 residues. Germline values: CDR1 SGHRS, CDR2 YFSETQ. CDR3 DNA sequence: TGCTCCCGCCCGCCCGGGTCCTACGAGCAGTACTTC. Encoded protein: CSRPPGSYEQYF. The whole variable domain, filled in from reference TRBV5-1 and TRBJ2-7, reads KAGVTQTPRYLIKTRGQQVTLSCSPISGHRSVSWYQQTPGQGLQFLFEYFSETQRNKGNFPGRFSGRQFSNSRSEMNVSTLELGDSALYLCSRPPGSYEQYFGPGTRLTVT.

This sequence joins TRBV29-1 and TRBJ2-1; a possible D gene is TRBD1 (5 bases). The CDR3 totals 14 residues. The V gene's germline CDR1 is SQVTM and CDR2 ANQGSEA. V gave up 3 bases and J gave up 7 bases, with 16 bases separating them. The CDR3 loop reads CSVDLRNRRNEQFF. The CDR3 bases are TGCAGCGTTGATCTCCGGAACAGGCGTAATGAGCAGTTCTTC.

This rearrangement joins TRBV27 to TRBJ2-3; tentatively, D is TRBD2 (5 bases). CDR3 size: 13 residues. Germline loops: CDR1 MNHEY, CDR2 SMNVEV (reference sequence). The V end was cut by 6 bases, the J end by 0 bases, with 7 bases between. CDR3 DNA: TGTGCCAGCAGCCGGACTAGCACAGATACGCAGTATTTT. Amino acid sequence: CASSRTSTDTQYF.

V is TRBV19 and J is TRBJ1-2; D is unclear. CDR3 length: 17 amino acids. Looked up from germline, CDR1 is LNHDA and CDR2 is SQIVND (reference sequence). Trimming removed 1 base from V and 6 bases from J, with 21 bases in between. CDR3 bases: TGTGCCAGTAGTATAGTTCCCAGAGTCCCAGTAGCGGATGGCTACACCTTC. This encodes CASSIVPRVPVADGYTF.

The chain links TRBV28 to TRBJ2-1, with 7 bases lining up with TRBD2. CDR3 size: 15 residues. Trimming at V came to 5 bases and at J to 4 bases, leaving 8 bases not matched to a gene. The V gene's germline CDR1 is MDHEN and CDR2 SYDVKM. This chain's CDR3 is CASSTWDYPYNEQFF. The DNA of the CDR3 is TGTGCCAGCAGTACCTGGGACTATCCTTACAATGAGCAGTTCTTC. Full variable domain (remainder filled in from reference TRBV28 and TRBJ2-1): DVKVTQSSRYLVKRTGEKVFLECVQDMDHENMFWYRQDPGLGLRLIYFSYDVKMKEKGDIPEGYSVSREKKERFSLILESASTNQTSMYLCASSTWDYPYNEQFFGPGTRLTVL.

The V gene is TRBV19, the J gene TRBJ2-7; 9 positions match TRBD2. J lost 6 bases, V lost 10 bases, and 10 bases had no gene match. Germline loops: CDR1 LNHDA, CDR2 SQIVND (reference sequence). The CDR3 is made up of 13 amino acids. CDR3 in amino acids: CATSLAGLSEQYF. Here the CDR3 DNA reads TGTGCCACCTCCCTAGCGGGATTGAGCGAGCAGTACTTC.

The chain combines TRBV5-4 with TRBJ1-1; weak D call: TRBD1 (6 bases). Germline V lookup: CDR1 SGHNT, CDR2 YYREEE (reference sequence). The CDR3 covers 13 residues. V gave up 8 bases and J gave up 2 bases, with 13 bases separating them. The CDR3 is CASRRGGNTEAFF. CDR3 coding DNA: TGTGCCAGTAGGCGAGGGGGTAACACTGAAGCTTTCTTT.